These 31 T cell receptor beta chains were all obtained from the same sample, sequenced in a study of T cells in Graves' hyperthyroidism and ophthalmopathy. The investigators amplified TCR beta CDR3 regions from RNA transcripts. With the HTBI primer set, the TCR CDR3 went through a first round of RT-PCR. Each CDR3 protein is one row after TCRdb ran MiXCR on the multiplex PCR reads. The table shows around 720,000 distinct CDR3 sequences, with about a third occurring only once. The specimen was blood. These receptors originate from a woman aged 35 to 49 with Graves' hyperthyroidism.

This clonotype has a count of ten or more. The chain employs TRBV12-3 or TRBV12-4 and TRBJ1-2; 7 nucleotides line up with TRBD1. This CDR3 is built from 13 residues. V trimming: 6 bases; J trimming: 7 bases; junction bases outside the gene matches: 8. CDR3 DNA: TGTGCCAGCAGCCTCCAGACAGGGTTTGGCTACACCTTC. It translates to CASSLQTGFGYTF.

The rearrangement links TRBV12-3 or TRBV12-4 to TRBJ2-6; D remains ambiguous. The CDR3 runs 14 residues. Trimming left V 10 bases short and J 0 bases short, with 10 bases between. The CDR3 reads CAIQVHSGANVLTF. The CDR3 coding sequence is TGTGCCATCCAGGTGCACTCTGGGGCCAACGTCCTGACTTTC.

The V and J genes are TRBV6-5 and TRBJ1-1; a possible D gene is TRBD1 (6 bases). Looked up from germline, CDR1 is MNHEY and CDR2 is SVGAGI. V lost 4 bases to trimming and J lost 5 bases, with 17 bases between them. This CDR3 comprises 15 residues. CDR3 nucleotide sequence: TGTGCCAGCAGTTCCGCAGGGGCGGATAGAACTGAAGCTTTCTTT. Protein product: CASSSAGADRTEAFF.

V and J are TRBV30 and TRBJ2-5; TRBD2 might be the D (6 bases). The ends were cut back, 5 bases at V and 1 base at J, with 11 bases in the middle. Germline values: CDR1 GTSNPN, CDR2 SVGIG (reference sequence). The CDR3 loop spans 13 amino acids. CDR3 in DNA: TGTGCCTGGGGGAGGCAGGCCCAAGAGACCCAGTACTTC. Protein product: CAWGRQAQETQYF.

The V call is TRBV25-1, the J call TRBJ1-1, with D possibly matching TRBD1 (5 bases). CDR1 is MGHDK and CDR2 is SYGVNS in the germline V gene. The CDR3 has 14 residues. Trimming took 3 bases from V and 5 from J, leaving 13 bases between them. This CDR3 reads CASSDFSGSTEAFF. The CDR3 bases are TGTGCCAGCAGTGATTTTTCAGGGTCGACTGAAGCTTTCTTT. Based on the CDR3 plus reference TRBV25-1 and TRBJ1-1, the full variable domain is EADIYQTPRYLVIGTGKKITLECSQTMGHDKMYWYQQDPGMELHLIHYSYGVNSTEKGDLSSESTVSRIRTEHFPLTLESARPSHTSQYLCASSDFSGSTEAFFGQGTRLTVV.

The CDR3 spells CASLPSGDSPSGELFF. CDR3 nucleotides: TGTGCCAGTTTGCCAAGTGGGGACTCCCCTTCCGGGGAGCTGTTTTTT. This chain connects TRBV3-1 to TRBJ2-2; D possibly corresponds to TRBD2 (6 bases). Germline CDR1 reads LGHDT; CDR2 reads YNNKEL (reference sequence). The CDR3 contains 16 residues. Trimming cost V 9 bases and J 6 bases, with 23 bases left between them.

This chain links TRBV5-1 with TRBJ1-1; TRBD1 aligns across 7 bases. The CDR3 sequence is 16 residues long. Germline CDR1 SGHRS, CDR2 YFSETQ. V was pared by 3 bases and J by 1 base, with 9 bases of the junction left unmatched. The CDR3 DNA reads as TGCGCCAGCAGCTCATCTTCCGGGACAGCGAACACTGAAGCTTTCTTT. Translation: CASSSSSGTANTEAFF.

This clonotype was counted at least ten times. The chain has TRBV7-9 and TRBJ1-6; D possibly corresponds to TRBD1 (5 bases). V lost 1 base to trimming and J lost 10 bases, with 11 bases between them. Germline loops: CDR1 SEHNR, CDR2 FQNEAQ (reference sequence). The CDR3 is made up of 14 amino acids. CDR3 in DNA: TGTGCCAGCAGCTTAGGGGGGGGAGCATCACCCCTCCACTTT. This gives the protein CASSLGGGASPLHF. The full variable domain, rest sourced from reference TRBV7-9 and TRBJ1-6, is DTGVSQNPRHKITKRGQNVTFRCDPISEHNRLYWYRQTLGQGPEFLTYFQNEAQLEKSRLLSDRFSAERPKGSFSTLEIQRTEQGDSAMYLCASSLGGGASPLHFGNGTRLTVT.

In this sample, this clonotype turned up a few times. The chain carries TRBV6-6 and TRBJ1-3; D not resolved. The CDR3 loop spans 16 amino acids. Trimming removed 0 bases from V and 0 bases from J, with 9 bases in between. Germline V gene lookup returns CDR1 MNHNY and CDR2 SVGAGI (reference sequence). The CDR3 DNA reads TGTGCCAGCAGTTACTCGAGGGTGGTCTCTGGAAACACCATATATTTT. This translates into CASSYSRVVSGNTIYF.

The rearrangement links TRBV11-2 to TRBJ2-7; D might be TRBD1 (7 bases). This CDR3 spans 15 amino acids. In germline, CDR1 is SGHAT, CDR2 FQNNGV. Deletions cut 5 bases from V and 1 base from J, with 15 bases between. CDR3 residues: CASSGPGGLSYEQYF. As DNA, the CDR3 is TGTGCCAGCAGCGGGCCAGGGGGGTTGTCCTACGAGCAGTACTTC.

The genes are TRBV7-9 and TRBJ1-2; D is possibly TRBD1 (6 bases). V was pared by 6 bases and J by 8 bases, with 19 bases between. CDR1 and CDR2 from the germline V gene are SEHNR and FQNEAQ (reference sequence). The CDR3 runs to 14 residues. The CDR3 reads CASRRLQGGLGYTF. The CDR3 coding sequence is TGTGCCAGCAGACGGTTACAGGGTGGGCTGGGCTACACCTTC.

The rearrangement links TRBV10-3 to TRBJ2-5; maybe TRBD2 (6 bases). Germline CDR1 reads ENHRY; CDR2 reads SYGVKD. CDR3 length: 15 amino acids. V lost 4 bases and J 1 base, leaving 13 bases between the germline ends. The CDR3 is CAISARAGIQETQYF. The CDR3 coding sequence is TGTGCCATCAGTGCTAGGGCGGGGATCCAAGAGACCCAGTACTTC.

The chain recombines TRBV5-1 with TRBJ2-5; TRBD2 might be the D (5 bases). Trimming removed 5 bases at V and 1 base at J, with 15 bases between. Germline lookup yields CDR1 SGHRS and CDR2 YFSETQ. This CDR3 comprises 15 residues. CDR3 in amino acids: CASSGNSGSQETQYF. The CDR3 coding sequence is TGCGCCAGCAGTGGAAACTCGGGGAGCCAAGAGACCCAGTACTTC.

This clonotype was counted a few times. The rearrangement joins TRBV10-3 to TRBJ2-7; possible D gene TRBD2, 5 bases. The germline gives CDR1 ENHRY, CDR2 SYGVKD. The ends were cut back, 2 bases at V and 2 bases at J, with 10 bases in the middle. The CDR3 runs 14 residues. The CDR3 spells CAISETGKTYEQYF. CDR3 bases: TGTGCCATCAGTGAGACGGGAAAGACCTACGAGCAGTACTTC.

This clonotype came up many times. The J gene is TRBJ2-2, the V gene TRBV7-2; D gene uncertain. Germline assignment: CDR1 SGHTA and CDR2 FQGNSA. Trimming pared 5 bases from V and 6 bases from J, leaving 7 bases between. The CDR3 is made up of 12 amino acids. Here the CDR3 reads CASSRVAGELFF. CDR3 DNA sequence: TGTGCCAGCAGCAGAGTCGCCGGGGAGCTGTTTTTT.

This clonotype appeared a few times. The genes are TRBV12-3 or TRBV12-4 and TRBJ1-4, with D unclear. The CDR3 is 15 amino acids. V lost 1 base and J lost 0, with 6 bases in between. CDR3 sequence (DNA): TGTGCCAGCAGTTTAGGGGAAGCAACTAATGAAAAACTGTTTTTT. It yields the protein CASSLGEATNEKLFF.

This clonotype was seen repeatedly, ten times or more. The rearrangement uses TRBV9 and TRBJ2-6; D not certain. Deletions cut 6 bases from V and 3 bases from J, with 19 bases between. Germline V gives CDR1 SGDLS, CDR2 YYNGEE. The CDR3 length is 17 residues. Written as DNA, the CDR3 is TGTGCCAGCACCGGGCAGGAGATAGTATATGGGGCCAACGTCCTGACTTTC. Amino acid sequence: CASTGQEIVYGANVLTF.

This clonotype was observed at least ten times. The V and J genes are TRBV6-5 and TRBJ2-2; no firm D call. The CDR3 sequence is 15 residues long. The germline V gene has CDR1 MNHEY and CDR2 SVGAGI. The germline V and J ends were trimmed by 0 bases and 3 bases, with 8 bases remaining between them. The CDR3 DNA is TGTGCCAGCAGTTACTCGGGCAGAGACACCGGGGAGCTGTTTTTT. It codes for CASSYSGRDTGELFF.

This chain connects TRBV14 to TRBJ2-7; D not resolved. With 5 bases removed from V and 2 bases from J, the gap between germline ends came to 13 bases. The germline V gene has CDR1 SGHDN and CDR2 FVKESK. The CDR3 is 14 residues long. CDR3 region: CASSSERAAYEQYF. The CDR3 DNA reads TGTGCCAGCAGCTCCGAAAGGGCAGCCTACGAGCAGTACTTC.

The chain is built from TRBV19 and TRBJ1-5, with 7 nucleotides matching TRBD1. This CDR3 comprises 17 residues. In germline, CDR1 is LNHDA, CDR2 SQIVND (reference sequence). Trimming at V came to 4 bases and at J to 1 base, leaving 10 bases not matched to a gene. The CDR3 region has the DNA TGTGCCAGTAGTACCATTCAAGACAGGGCGAGCAATCAGCCCCAGCATTTT. It is translated as CASSTIQDRASNQPQHF.

This rearrangement joins TRBV7-8 to TRBJ2-7; the D call may be TRBD1 or TRBD2 (5 bases each). V was clipped by 4 bases and J by 2 bases, with 12 bases between them. In germline, CDR1 is SGHVS, CDR2 FQNEAQ. The CDR3 length is 14 residues. The CDR3 DNA sequence: TGTGCCAGCAGCTCAGCAGAGGGGCCCTACGAGCAGTACTTC. Translating it yields CASSSAEGPYEQYF. The full variable domain, its missing parts supplied by reference TRBV7-8 and TRBJ2-7, is GAGVSQSPRYKVAKRGQDVALRCDPISGHVSLFWYQQALGQGPEFLTYFQNEAQLDKSGLPSDRFFAERPEGSVSTLKIQRTQQEDSAVYLCASSSAEGPYEQYFGPGTRLTVT.

In this sample, this clonotype turned up many times. The J gene is TRBJ1-5, the V gene TRBV20-1; D not certain. CDR1 and CDR2 (germline): DFQATT, SNEGSKA (reference sequence). The CDR3 totals 13 residues. The V and J ends lost 1 base and 3 bases respectively, with 7 bases between them. The CDR3 reads CSARGGNNQPQHF. The CDR3 nucleotides read TGCAGTGCTAGAGGCGGGAACAATCAGCCCCAGCATTTT.

This clonotype was counted at least ten times. The chain combines TRBV14 with TRBJ2-5; D gene uncertain. The CDR3 consists of 14 residues. Trimming removed 1 base at V and 7 bases at J, with 13 bases between. Germline CDR1 and CDR2: SGHDN and FVKESK. The CDR3 reads CASSQVPLGGTQYF. The CDR3 DNA reads TGTGCCAGCAGCCAAGTTCCGCTTGGTGGGACCCAGTACTTC.

This sequence joins TRBV7-2 and TRBJ2-3; D may be TRBD2 (6 bases). CDR1 is SGHTA, CDR2 FQGNSA, per germline. The V gene lost 3 bases and the J gene lost 2 bases, with 18 bases spanning the gap. The CDR3 length is 17 residues. The CDR3 coding sequence is TGTGCCAGCAGCTTGACTAGTACAGGAGGGTACACAGATACGCAGTATTTT. This translates into CASSLTSTGGYTDTQYF.

Only a few counts were recorded for this clonotype. J is TRBJ1-2 and V is TRBV5-4, with D perhaps matching TRBD1 (5 bases). V dropped 2 bases and J dropped 8 bases, with 16 bases sitting between them. The germline V gene encodes CDR1 SGHNT and CDR2 YYREEE (reference sequence). The CDR3 runs 14 residues. The DNA for the CDR3 is TGTGCCAGCAGCTTTGGGACCTATCAGGGCGGCTACACCTTC. Amino acids: CASSFGTYQGGYTF.

CDR3 amino acids: CASSGGQMNTEAFF. In DNA form, the CDR3 reads TGTGCCAGCAGCGGCGGACAGATGAACACTGAAGCTTTCTTT. V is TRBV28 and J is TRBJ1-1, with TRBD1 as a possible D gene (6 bases). Germline V gene data show CDR1 as MDHEN and CDR2 as SYDVKM. V gave up 6 bases and J gave up 0 bases, with 11 bases separating them. The CDR3 runs 14 residues.

This clonotype was counted many times. The V gene is TRBV19, the J gene TRBJ2-5; 7 nucleotides match TRBD2. Germline CDR1 LNHDA, CDR2 SQIVND (reference sequence). This CDR3 contains 14 residues. V shed 7 bases and J 5 bases; nucleotides not matched to a gene: 10. The CDR3 region is CASTPAGPQETQYF. CDR3 nucleotides: TGTGCCAGTACCCCAGCGGGGCCTCAGGAGACCCAGTACTTC.

In its sample, this clonotype was seen many times. This rearrangement joins TRBV12-3 or TRBV12-4 to TRBJ1-5, with D possibly being TRBD1 (6 bases). CDR3 length: 15 residues. V was cut by 7 bases and J by 0 bases, with 13 bases left in between. CDR3 bases: TGTGCCAGCACCATGACAGGTCGTAGCAATCAGCCCCAGCATTTT. This sequence encodes CASTMTGRSNQPQHF.

CDR3 protein: CSVEVSGAYEQYF. CDR3 coding DNA: TGCAGCGTTGAAGTATCGGGGGCGTACGAGCAGTACTTC. The chain recombines TRBV29-1 with TRBJ2-7, with D perhaps given as TRBD1 or TRBD2 (6 bases each). Trimming left V 1 base short and J 4 bases short, with 11 bases between. This CDR3 spans 13 amino acids. Germline CDR1 and CDR2: SQVTM and ANQGSEA.

The chain employs TRBV27 and TRBJ1-1; D is possibly TRBD1 (6 bases). The CDR3 extends over 16 amino acids. Germline-derived CDR1 and CDR2 are MNHEY and SMNVEV (reference sequence). V lost 2 bases to trimming and J lost 0 bases, with 13 bases between them. For the CDR3, the DNA is TGTGCCAGCAGTTTAGAGGTACCAGGGGTGAACACTGAAGCTTTCTTT. Translation gives CASSLEVPGVNTEAFF.

The chain joins TRBV29-1 to TRBJ1-2; D call uncertain. CDR1 and CDR2 from the germline V gene are SQVTM and ANQGSEA. V lost 7 bases to trimming and J lost 2 bases, with 8 bases between them. The CDR3 sequence is 11 residues long. This CDR3 reads CSAVGNYGYTF. In DNA form, the CDR3 reads TGCAGCGCGGTAGGGAACTATGGCTACACCTTC.